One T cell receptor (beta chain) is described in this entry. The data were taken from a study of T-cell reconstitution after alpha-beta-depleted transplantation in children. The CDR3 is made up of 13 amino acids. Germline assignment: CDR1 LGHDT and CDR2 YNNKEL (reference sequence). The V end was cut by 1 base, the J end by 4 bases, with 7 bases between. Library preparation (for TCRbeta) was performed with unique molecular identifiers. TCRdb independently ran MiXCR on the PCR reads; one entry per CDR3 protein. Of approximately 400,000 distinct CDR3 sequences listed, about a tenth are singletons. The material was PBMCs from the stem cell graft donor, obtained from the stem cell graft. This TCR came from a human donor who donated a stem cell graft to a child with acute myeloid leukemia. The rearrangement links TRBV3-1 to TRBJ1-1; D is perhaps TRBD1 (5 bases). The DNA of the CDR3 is TGTGCCAGCAGCCAAGTCGGGGCCACTGAAGCTTTCTTT. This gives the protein CASSQVGATEAFF.